This TCR beta chain was documented in a study of T cell repertoires in cytomegalovirus infection. TCRdb analysed the reads with MiXCR anew, one entry per CDR3 protein. The top ten hold about 45% of the sample, which has a few hundred thousand distinct CDR3 sequences, approximately 42% seen once. The J segment lost 4 bases and the V segment lost 6 bases, leaving 14 bases of the junction unmatched. Germline CDR1 reads LNHDA; CDR2 reads SQIVND (reference sequence). The CDR3 extends over 16 amino acids. This clonotype has a handful of counts. Its antigen is unidentified. Study-wide points: Ex vivo, HLA-C-restricted CMV-specific TCR beta clonotypes prevailed over the rest of the response.

This TCR was sampled from a human donor in good health (CMV status not recorded). Some clones in this sample may be carry-over from other donors' samples. The specimen comprised cultured PBMCs, sampled from culture after CMV antigen stimulation. The V gene is TRBV19, the J gene TRBJ1-1, with 7 bases identical to TRBD1. CDR3 amino acids: CASRKGALVGGTEAFF. CDR3 nucleotides: TGTGCCAGTAGAAAGGGGGCCCTAGTTGGTGGCACTGAAGCTTTCTTT. Full variable domain (outside the CDR3, taken from reference TRBV19 and TRBJ1-1): DGGITQSPKYLFRKEGQNVTLSCEQNLNHDAMYWYRQDPGQGLRLIYYSQIVNDFQKGDIAEGYSVSREKKESFPLTVTSAQKNPTAFYLCASRKGALVGGTEAFFGQGTRLTVV.